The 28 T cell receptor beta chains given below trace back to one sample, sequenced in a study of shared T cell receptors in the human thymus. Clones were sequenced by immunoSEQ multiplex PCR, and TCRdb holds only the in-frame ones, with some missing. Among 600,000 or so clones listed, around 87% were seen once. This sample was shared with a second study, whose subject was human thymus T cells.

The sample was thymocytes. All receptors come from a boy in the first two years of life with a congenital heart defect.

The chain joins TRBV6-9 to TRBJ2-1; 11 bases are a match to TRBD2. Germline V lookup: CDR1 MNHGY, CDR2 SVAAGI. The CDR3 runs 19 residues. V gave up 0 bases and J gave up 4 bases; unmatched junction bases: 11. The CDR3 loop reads CASSYSSLAGEIEYNEQFF. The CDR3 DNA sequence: TGTGCCAGCAGTTATTCTTCACTAGCGGGGGAGATAGAGTACAATGAGCAGTTCTTC.

The CDR3, as DNA: TGCGCCAGCAGCAAAGGCGGGAATTACGAGCAGTACTTC. Its protein product is CASSKGGNYEQYF. The chain recombines TRBV23-1 with TRBJ2-7, with D possibly being TRBD2 (6 bases). TRBV23-1 is designated an ORF whose function remains uncertain. The CDR3 covers 13 residues. V shed 6 bases and J shed 4 bases, with 13 bases lying between them.

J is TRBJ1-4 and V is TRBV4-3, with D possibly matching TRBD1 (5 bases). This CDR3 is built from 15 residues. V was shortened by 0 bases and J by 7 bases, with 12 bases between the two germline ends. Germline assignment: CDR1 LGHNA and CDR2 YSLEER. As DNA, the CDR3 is TGCGCCAGCAGCCAAGATACCGGGGGAGTTGAAAAACTGTTTTTT. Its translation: CASSQDTGGVEKLFF.

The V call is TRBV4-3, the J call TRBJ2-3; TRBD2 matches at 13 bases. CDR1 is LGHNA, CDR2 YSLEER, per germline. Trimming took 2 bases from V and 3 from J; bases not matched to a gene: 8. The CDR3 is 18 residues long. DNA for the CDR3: TGCGCCAGCAGCCAATCCGCAGGACTAGCGGGAGATACAGATACGCAGTATTTT. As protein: CASSQSAGLAGDTDTQYF.

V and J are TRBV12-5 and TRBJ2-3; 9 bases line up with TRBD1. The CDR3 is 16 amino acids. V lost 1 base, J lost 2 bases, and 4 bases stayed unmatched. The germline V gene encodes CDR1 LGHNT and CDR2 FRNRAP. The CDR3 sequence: CASGLAGTGLTDTQYF. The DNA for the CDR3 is TGTGCTAGTGGTTTGGCCGGGACAGGGCTCACAGATACGCAGTATTTT.

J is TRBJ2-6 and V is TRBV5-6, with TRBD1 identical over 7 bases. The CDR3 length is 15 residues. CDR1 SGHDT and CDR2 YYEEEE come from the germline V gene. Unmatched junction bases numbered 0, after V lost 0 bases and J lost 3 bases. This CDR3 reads CASSLGQGGANVLTF. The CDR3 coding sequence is TGTGCCAGCAGCTTGGGACAGGGTGGGGCCAACGTCCTGACTTTC.

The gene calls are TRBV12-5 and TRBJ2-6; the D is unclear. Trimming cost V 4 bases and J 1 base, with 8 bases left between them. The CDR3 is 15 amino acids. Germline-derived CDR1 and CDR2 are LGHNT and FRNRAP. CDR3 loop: CASGSLVSGANVLTF. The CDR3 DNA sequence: TGTGCTAGTGGTTCCTTAGTTTCTGGGGCCAACGTCCTGACTTTC.

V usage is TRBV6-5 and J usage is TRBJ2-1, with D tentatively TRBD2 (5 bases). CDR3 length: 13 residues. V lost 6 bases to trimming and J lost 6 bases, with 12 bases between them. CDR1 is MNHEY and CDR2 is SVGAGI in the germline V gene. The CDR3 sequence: CASSPGGCNEQFF. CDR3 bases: TGTGCCAGCAGCCCAGGCGGGTGCAATGAGCAGTTCTTC.

CDR3: CASSTRDSNYGYTF. The CDR3 bases are TGTGCCAGCAGCACCAGGGACAGTAACTATGGCTACACCTTC. The chain recombines TRBV9 with TRBJ1-2; 7 nucleotides agree with TRBD1. Germline V gene lookup returns CDR1 SGDLS and CDR2 YYNGEE. V was pared by 4 bases and J by 1 base, with 4 bases of the junction left unmatched. The CDR3 extends over 14 amino acids.

CDR3 region: CASSQDPGTSGGVVTDTQYF. CDR3 coding DNA: TGTGCCAGCAGCCAAGATCCCGGGACTAGCGGGGGGGTAGTCACAGATACGCAGTATTTT. The chain combines TRBV14 with TRBJ2-3, with 16 positions matching TRBD2. The CDR3 runs 20 residues. Trimming took 0 bases from V and 2 from J; bases not matched to a gene: 8. The germline CDR1 and CDR2 sequences are SGHDN and FVKESK.

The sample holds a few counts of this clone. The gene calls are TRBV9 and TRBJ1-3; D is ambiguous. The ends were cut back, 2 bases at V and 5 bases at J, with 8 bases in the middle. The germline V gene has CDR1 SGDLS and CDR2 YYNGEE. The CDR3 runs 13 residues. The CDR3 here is CASSVIDRNTIYF. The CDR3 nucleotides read TGTGCCAGCAGCGTCATAGATCGAAACACCATATATTTT.

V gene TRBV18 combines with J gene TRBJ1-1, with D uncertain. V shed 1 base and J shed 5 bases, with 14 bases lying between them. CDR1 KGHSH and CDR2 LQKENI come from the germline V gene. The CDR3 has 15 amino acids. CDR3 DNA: TGTGCCAGCTCACCACGCTTATCCCCGAGGACTGAAGCTTTCTTT. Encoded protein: CASSPRLSPRTEAFF.

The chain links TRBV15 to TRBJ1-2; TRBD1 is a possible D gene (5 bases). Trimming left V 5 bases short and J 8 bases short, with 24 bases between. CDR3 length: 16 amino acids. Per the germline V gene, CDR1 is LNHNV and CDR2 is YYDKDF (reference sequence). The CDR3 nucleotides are TGTGCCACCAGCCTAGCAGTGGGCGGGGGGTCTCGGGGCTACACCTTC. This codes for CATSLAVGGGSRGYTF.

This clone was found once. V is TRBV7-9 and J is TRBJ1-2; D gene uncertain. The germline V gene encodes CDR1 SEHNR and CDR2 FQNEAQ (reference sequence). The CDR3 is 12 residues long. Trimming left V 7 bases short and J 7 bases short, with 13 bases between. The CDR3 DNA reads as TGTGCCAGCAACCCGGTAGTTGGTGGCTACACCTTC. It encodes CASNPVVGGYTF.

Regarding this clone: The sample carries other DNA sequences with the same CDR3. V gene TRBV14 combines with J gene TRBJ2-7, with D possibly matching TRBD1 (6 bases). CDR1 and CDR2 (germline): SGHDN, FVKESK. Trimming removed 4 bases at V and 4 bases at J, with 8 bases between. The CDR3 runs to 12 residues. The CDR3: CASSLQGYEQYF. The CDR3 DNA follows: TGTGCCAGCAGCCTCCAGGGGTACGAGCAGTACTTC.

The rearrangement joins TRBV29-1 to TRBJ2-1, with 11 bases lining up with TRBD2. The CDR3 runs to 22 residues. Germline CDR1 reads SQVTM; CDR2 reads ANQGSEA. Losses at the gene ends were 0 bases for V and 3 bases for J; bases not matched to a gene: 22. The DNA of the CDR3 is TGCAGCGTTGAAGATCCTCGGCCTCAAGGGATGGGGACTAGCGGACTCTACAATGAGCAGTTCTTC. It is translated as CSVEDPRPQGMGTSGLYNEQFF.

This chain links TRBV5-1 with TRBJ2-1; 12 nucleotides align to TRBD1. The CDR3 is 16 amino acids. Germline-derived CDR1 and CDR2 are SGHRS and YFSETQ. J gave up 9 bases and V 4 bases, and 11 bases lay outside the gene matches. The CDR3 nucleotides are TGCGCCAGCAGCAGGGAACCGGGACAGGGGGCTTTTGAGCAGTTCTTC. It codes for CASSREPGQGAFEQFF.

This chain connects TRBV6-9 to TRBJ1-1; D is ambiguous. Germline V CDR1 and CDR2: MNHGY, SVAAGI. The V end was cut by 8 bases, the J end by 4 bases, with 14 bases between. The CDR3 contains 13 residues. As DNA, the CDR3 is TGTGCCAGCTACGGGAGGGTTGGCACTGAAGCTTTCTTT. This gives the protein CASYGRVGTEAFF.

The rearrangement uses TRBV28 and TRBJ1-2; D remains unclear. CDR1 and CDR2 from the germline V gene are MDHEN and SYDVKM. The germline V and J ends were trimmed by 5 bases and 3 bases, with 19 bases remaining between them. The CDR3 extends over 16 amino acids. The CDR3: CASSPLATLDDYGYTF. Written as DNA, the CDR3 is TGTGCCAGCAGTCCCCTGGCCACCCTAGACGACTATGGCTACACCTTC.

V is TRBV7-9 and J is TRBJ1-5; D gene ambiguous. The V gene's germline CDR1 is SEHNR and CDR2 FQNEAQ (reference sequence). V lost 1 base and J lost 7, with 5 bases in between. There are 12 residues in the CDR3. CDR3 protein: CASSLGPQPQHF. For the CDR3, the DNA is TGTGCCAGCAGCTTAGGGCCCCAGCCCCAGCATTTT.

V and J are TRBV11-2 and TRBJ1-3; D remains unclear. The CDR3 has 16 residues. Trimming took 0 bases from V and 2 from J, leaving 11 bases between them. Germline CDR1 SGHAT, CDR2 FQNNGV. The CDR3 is CASSLDPAEAGNTIYF. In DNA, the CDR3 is TGTGCCAGCAGCTTAGATCCCGCAGAAGCTGGAAACACCATATATTTT.

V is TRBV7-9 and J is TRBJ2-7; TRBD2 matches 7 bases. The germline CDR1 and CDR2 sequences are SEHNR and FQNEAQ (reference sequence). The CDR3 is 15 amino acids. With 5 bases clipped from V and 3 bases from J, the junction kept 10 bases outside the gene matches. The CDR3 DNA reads TGTGCCAGCAGCGTCGGCAGGGACTACTACTACGAGCAGTACTTC. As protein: CASSVGRDYYYEQYF.

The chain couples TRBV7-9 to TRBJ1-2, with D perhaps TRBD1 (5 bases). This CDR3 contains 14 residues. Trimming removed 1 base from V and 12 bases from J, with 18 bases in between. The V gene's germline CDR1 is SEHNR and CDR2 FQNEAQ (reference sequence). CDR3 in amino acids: CASSLDRDYDTDTF. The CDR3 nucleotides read TGTGCCAGCAGCTTAGACCGGGACTACGATACTGACACCTTC.

In DNA, the CDR3 is TGTGCCAGCAGCCAAGTCCGACAGGGTTGGCATTCACCCCTCCACTTT. It is translated as CASSQVRQGWHSPLHF. V gene TRBV14 combines with J gene TRBJ1-6, with TRBD1 matching over 7 bases. The V segment lost 1 base and the J segment 8 bases; nucleotides outside the gene matches: 8. CDR1 and CDR2 (germline): SGHDN, FVKESK. The CDR3 length is 16 residues.

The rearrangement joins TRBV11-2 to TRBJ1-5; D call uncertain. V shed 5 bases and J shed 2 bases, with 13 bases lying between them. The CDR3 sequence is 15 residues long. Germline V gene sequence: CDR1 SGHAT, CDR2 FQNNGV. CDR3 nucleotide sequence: TGTGCCAGCAGCCGCGGATCGGCGGGCAATCAGCCCCAGCATTTT. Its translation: CASSRGSAGNQPQHF.

CDR3 coding DNA: TGTGCCAGCAGCTTGTTCCCTTGGGCCAGGGGGGCGGGTGAAGCTTTCTTT. This gives the protein CASSLFPWARGAGEAFF. The chain couples TRBV5-6 to TRBJ1-1; 7 positions match TRBD1. Unmatched junction bases numbered 16, after V lost 1 base and J lost 7 bases. CDR1 is SGHDT, CDR2 YYEEEE, per germline. This CDR3 is 17 amino acids long.

CDR3 protein: CASSEAPRGIRAQHF. In nucleotides, the CDR3 is TGTGCCAGCAGTGAAGCCCCTCGGGGGATCAGGGCCCAGCATTTT. The J gene is TRBJ1-5, the V gene TRBV6-1; TRBD1 might be the D (5 bases). V lost 0 bases and J lost 11, with 17 bases in between. Germline assignment: CDR1 MNHNS and CDR2 SASEGT. The CDR3 runs 15 residues.

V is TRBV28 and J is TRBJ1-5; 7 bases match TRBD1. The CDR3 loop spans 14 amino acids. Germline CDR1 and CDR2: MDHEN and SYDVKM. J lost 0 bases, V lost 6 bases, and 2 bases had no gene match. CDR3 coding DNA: TGTGCCAGCAGGGGGACAGATAGCAATCAGCCCCAGCATTTT. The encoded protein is CASRGTDSNQPQHF.